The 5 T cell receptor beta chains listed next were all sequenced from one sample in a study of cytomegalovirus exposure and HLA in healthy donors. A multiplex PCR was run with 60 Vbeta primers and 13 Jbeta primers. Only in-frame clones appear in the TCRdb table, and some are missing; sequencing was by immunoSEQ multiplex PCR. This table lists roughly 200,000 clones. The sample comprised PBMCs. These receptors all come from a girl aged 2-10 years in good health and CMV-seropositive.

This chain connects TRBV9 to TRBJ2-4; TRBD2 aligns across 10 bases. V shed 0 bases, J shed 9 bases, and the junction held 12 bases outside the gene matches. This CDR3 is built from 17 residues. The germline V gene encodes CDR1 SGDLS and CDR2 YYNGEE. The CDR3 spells CASSVGFSGRAGGIQYF. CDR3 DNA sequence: TGTGCCAGCAGCGTAGGCTTCAGCGGGAGGGCCGGAGGCATTCAGTACTTC.

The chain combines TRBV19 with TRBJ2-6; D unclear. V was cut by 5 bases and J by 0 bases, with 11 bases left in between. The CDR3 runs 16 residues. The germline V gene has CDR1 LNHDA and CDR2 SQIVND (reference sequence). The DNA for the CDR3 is TGTGCCAGTAGTTTGTACGCGGACTCTGGGGCCAACGTCCTGACTTTC. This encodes CASSLYADSGANVLTF.

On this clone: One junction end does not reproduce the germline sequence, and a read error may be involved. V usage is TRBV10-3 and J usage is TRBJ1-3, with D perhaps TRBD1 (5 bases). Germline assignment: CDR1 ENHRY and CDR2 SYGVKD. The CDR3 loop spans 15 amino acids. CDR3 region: CAISESQQDGNTMYF. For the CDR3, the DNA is TGTGCCATCAGTGAGTCACAACAGGATGGAAACACCATGTATTTT.

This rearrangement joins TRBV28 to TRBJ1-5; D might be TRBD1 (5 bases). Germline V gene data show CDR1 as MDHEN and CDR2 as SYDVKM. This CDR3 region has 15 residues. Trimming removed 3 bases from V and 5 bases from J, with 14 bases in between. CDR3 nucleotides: TGTGCCAGCAGTTTCCGTCCAGGGAGGGATCAGCCCCAGCATTTT. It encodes CASSFRPGRDQPQHF.

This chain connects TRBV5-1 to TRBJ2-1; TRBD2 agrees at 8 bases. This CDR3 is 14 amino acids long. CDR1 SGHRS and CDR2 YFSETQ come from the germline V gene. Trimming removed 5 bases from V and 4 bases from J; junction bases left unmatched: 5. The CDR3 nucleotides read TGCGCCAGCAGGGCCCGCGGGGGGTACAATGAGCAGTTCTTC. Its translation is CASRARGGYNEQFF.